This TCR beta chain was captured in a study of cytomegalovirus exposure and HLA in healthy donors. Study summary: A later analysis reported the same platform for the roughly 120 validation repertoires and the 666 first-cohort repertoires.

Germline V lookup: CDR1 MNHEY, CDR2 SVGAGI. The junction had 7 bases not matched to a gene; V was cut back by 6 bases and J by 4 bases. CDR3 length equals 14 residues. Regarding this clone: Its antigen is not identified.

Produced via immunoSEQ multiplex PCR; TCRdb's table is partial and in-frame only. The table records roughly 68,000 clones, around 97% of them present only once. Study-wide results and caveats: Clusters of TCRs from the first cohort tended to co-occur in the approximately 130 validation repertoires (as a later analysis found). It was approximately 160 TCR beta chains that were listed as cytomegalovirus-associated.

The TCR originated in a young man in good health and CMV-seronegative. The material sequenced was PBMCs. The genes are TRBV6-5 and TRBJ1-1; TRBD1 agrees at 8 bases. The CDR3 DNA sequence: TGTGCCAGCAGACCTCCTGGACAGGGCACTGAAGCTTTCTTT. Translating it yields CASRPPGQGTEAFF.